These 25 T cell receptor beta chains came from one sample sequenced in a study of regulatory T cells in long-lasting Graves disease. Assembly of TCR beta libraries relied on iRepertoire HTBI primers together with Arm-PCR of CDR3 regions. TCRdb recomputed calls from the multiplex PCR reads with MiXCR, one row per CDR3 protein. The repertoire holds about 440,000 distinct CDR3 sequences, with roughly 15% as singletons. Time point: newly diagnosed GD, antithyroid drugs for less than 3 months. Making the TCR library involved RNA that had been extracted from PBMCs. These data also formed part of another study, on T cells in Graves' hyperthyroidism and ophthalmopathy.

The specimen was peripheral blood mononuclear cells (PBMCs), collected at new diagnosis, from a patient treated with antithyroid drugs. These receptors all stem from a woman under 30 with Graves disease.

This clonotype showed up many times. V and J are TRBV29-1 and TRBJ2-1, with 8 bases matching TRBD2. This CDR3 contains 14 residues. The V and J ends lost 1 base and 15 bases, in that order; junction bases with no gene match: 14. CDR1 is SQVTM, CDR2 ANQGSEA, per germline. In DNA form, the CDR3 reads TGCAGCGTTGAAGTGCCCGGGGGGGGCGAGTTTGGGTTCTTC. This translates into CSVEVPGGGEFGFF.

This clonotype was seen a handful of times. The CDR3 protein is CASSYAGGMADTQYF. The DNA of the CDR3 is TGTGCCAGCAGTTACGCGGGAGGGATGGCAGATACGCAGTATTTT. J is TRBJ2-3 and V is TRBV6-5, with 9 bases matching TRBD2. The CDR3 runs to 15 residues. V was pared by 2 bases and J by 4 bases, with 4 bases of the junction left unmatched. Germline loops: CDR1 MNHEY, CDR2 SVGAGI.

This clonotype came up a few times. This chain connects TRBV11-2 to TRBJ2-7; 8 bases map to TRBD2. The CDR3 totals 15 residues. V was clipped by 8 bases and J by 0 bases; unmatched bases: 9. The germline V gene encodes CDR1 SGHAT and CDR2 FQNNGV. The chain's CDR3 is CASLSAGGVSYEQYF. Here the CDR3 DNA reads TGTGCCAGCTTGTCGGCGGGGGGAGTCTCCTACGAGCAGTACTTC.

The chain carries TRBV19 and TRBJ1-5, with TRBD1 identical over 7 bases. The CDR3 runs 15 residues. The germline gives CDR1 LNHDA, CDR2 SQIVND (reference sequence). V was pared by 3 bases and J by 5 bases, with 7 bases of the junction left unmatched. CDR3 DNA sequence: TGTGCCAGTAGTATGGGAAGGGGGCCCTATCAGCCCCAGCATTTT. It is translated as CASSMGRGPYQPQHF.

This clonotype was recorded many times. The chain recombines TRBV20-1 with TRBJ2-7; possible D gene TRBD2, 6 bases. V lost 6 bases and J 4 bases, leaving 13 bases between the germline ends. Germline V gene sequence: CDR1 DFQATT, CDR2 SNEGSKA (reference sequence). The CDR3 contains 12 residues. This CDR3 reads CSATGLIYEQYF. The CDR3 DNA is TGCAGTGCCACGGGACTGATATACGAGCAGTACTTC.

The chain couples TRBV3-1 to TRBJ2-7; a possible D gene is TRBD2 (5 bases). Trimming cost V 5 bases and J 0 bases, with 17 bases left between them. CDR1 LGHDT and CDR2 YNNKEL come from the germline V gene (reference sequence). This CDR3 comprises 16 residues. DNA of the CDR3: TGTGCCAGCAGCTACCAGCGGTCAAAGAGCTCCTACGAGCAGTACTTC. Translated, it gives CASSYQRSKSSYEQYF.

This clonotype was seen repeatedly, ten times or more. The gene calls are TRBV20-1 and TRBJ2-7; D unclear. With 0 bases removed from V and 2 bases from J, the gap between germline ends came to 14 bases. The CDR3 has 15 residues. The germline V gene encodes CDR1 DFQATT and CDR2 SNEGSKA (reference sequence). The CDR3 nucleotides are TGCAGTGCTAGAGAGATAGACAAGCCGGCCTACGAGCAGTACTTC. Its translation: CSAREIDKPAYEQYF.

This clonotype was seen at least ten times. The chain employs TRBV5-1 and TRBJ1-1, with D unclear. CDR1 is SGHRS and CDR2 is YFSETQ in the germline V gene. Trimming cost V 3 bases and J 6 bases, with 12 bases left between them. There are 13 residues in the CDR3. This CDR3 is CASSSPPGSEAFF. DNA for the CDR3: TGCGCCAGCAGCTCCCCCCCAGGCTCTGAAGCTTTCTTT.

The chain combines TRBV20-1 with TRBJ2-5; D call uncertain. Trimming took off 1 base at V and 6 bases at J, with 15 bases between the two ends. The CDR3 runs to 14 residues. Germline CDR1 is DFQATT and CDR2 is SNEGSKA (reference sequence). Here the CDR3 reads CSARAPLRLQTQYF. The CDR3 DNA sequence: TGCAGTGCTAGAGCGCCCCTCCGTCTACAGACCCAGTACTTC.

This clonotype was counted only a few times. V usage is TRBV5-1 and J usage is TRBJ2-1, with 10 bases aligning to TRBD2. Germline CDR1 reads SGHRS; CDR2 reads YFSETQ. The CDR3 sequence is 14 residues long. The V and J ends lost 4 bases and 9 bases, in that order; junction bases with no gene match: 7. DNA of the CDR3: TGCGCCAGCAGCCTCTCTAGCGGGAGTTTTGAGCAGTTCTTC. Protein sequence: CASSLSSGSFEQFF.

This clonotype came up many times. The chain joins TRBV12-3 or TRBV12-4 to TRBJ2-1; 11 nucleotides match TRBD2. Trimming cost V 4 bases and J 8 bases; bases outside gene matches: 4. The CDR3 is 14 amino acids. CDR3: CASSSTSGRYEQFF. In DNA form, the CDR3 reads TGTGCCAGCAGTTCTACTAGCGGGAGATATGAGCAGTTCTTC.

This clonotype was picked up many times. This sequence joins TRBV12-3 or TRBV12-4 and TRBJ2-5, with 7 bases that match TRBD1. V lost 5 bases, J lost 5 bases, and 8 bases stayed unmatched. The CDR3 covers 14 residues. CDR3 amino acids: CASSPTGPGETQYF. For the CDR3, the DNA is TGTGCCAGCAGTCCGACAGGGCCGGGGGAGACCCAGTACTTC.

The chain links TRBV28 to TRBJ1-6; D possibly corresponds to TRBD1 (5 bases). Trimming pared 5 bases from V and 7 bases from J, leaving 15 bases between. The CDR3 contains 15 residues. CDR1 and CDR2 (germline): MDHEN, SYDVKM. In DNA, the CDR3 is TGTGCCAGCAGTCCCCTCGGGGGGAAAAATTCACCCCTCCACTTT. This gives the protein CASSPLGGKNSPLHF.

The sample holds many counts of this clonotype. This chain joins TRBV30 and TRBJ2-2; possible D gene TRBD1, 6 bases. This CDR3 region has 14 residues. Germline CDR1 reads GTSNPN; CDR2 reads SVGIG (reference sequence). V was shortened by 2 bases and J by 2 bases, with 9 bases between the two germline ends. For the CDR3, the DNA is TGTGCCTGGAGTTCAGGGGCAAACACCGGGGAGCTGTTTTTT. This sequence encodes CAWSSGANTGELFF.

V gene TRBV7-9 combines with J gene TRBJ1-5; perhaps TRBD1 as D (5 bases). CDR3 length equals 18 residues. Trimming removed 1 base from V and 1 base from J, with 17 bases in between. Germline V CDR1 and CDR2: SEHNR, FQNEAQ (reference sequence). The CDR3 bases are TGTGCCAGCAGCTTAGACGGCTTGGGGGGACCCAGCAATCAGCCCCAGCATTTT. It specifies CASSLDGLGGPSNQPQHF.

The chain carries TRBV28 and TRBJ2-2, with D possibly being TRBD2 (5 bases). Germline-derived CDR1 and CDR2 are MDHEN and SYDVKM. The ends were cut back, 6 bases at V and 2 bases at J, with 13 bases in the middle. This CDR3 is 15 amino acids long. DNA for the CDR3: TGTGCCAGCAGCCGACTACGTATTAACACCGGGGAGCTGTTTTTT. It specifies CASSRLRINTGELFF.

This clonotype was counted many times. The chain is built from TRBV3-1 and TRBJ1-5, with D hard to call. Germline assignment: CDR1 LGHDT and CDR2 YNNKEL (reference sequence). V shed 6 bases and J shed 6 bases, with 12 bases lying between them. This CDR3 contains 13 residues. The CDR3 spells CASSLTPRQPQHF. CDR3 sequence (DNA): TGTGCCAGCAGTCTTACCCCACGTCAGCCCCAGCATTTT.

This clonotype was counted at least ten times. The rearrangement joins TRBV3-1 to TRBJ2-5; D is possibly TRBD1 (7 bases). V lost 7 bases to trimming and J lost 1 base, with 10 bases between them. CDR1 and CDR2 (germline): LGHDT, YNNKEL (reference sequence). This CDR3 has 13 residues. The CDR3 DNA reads TGTGCCAGCACGCGGGACAGCCAAGAGACCCAGTACTTC. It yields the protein CASTRDSQETQYF.

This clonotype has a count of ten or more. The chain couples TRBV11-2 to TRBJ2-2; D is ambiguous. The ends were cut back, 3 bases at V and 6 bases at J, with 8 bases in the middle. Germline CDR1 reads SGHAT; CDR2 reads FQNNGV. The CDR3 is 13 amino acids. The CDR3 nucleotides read TGTGCCAGCAGCTTGAGTGGGGCCGGGGAGCTGTTTTTT. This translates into CASSLSGAGELFF. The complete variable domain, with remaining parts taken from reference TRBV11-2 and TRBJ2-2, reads EAGVAQSPRYKIIEKRQSVAFWCNPISGHATLYWYQQILGQGPKLLIQFQNNGVVDDSQLPKDRFSAERLKGVDSTLKIQPAKLEDSAVYLCASSLSGAGELFFGEGSRLTVL.

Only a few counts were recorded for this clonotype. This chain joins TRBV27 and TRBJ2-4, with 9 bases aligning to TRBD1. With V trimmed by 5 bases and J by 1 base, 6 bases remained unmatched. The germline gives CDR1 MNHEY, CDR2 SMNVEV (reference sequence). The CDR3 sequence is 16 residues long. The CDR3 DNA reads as TGTGCCAGCAGTCAAATAGACAGGGGGGCCAAAAACATTCAGTACTTC. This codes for CASSQIDRGAKNIQYF.

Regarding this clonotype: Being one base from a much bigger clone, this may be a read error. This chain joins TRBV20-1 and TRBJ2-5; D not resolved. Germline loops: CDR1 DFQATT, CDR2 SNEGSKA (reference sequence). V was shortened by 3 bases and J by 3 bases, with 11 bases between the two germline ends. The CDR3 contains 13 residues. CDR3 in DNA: TGCAGTGCTAGGTCCCTGGGGAAAGAGACCCAGTACTTC. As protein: CSARSLGKETQYF.

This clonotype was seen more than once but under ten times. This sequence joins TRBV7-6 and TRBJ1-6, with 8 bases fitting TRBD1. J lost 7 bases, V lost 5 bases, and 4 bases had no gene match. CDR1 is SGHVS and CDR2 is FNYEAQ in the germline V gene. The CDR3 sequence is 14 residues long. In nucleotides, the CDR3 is TGTGCCAGCAGCCCGCGACAGGGGAATTCACCCCTCCACTTT. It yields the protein CASSPRQGNSPLHF.

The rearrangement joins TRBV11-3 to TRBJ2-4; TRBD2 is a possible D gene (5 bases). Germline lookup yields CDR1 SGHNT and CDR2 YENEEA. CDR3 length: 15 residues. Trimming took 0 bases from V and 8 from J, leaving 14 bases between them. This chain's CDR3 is CASSLDLAGRDIQYF. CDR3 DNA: TGTGCCAGCAGCTTAGATTTGGCGGGTCGGGACATTCAGTACTTC.

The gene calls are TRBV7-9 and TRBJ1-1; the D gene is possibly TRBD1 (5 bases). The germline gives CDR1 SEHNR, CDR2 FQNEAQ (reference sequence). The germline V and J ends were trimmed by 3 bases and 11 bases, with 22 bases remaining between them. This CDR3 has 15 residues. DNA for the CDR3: TGTGCCAGCAGCTTTGGGGGGGGACCTGGGGCCCTTGCTTTCTTT. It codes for CASSFGGGPGALAFF.

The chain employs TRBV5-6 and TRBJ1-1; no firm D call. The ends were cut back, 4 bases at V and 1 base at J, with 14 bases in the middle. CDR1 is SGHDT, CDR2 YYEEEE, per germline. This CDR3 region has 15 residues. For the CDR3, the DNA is TGTGCCAGCAGCAGCCCCAGTCGTGGGAACACTGAAGCTTTCTTT. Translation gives CASSSPSRGNTEAFF. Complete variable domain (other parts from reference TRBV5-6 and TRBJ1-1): DAGVTQSPTHLIKTRGQQVTLRCSPKSGHDTVSWYQQALGQGPQFIFQYYEEEERQRGNFPDRFSGHQFPNYSSELNVNALLLGDSALYLCASSSPSRGNTEAFFGQGTRLTVV.